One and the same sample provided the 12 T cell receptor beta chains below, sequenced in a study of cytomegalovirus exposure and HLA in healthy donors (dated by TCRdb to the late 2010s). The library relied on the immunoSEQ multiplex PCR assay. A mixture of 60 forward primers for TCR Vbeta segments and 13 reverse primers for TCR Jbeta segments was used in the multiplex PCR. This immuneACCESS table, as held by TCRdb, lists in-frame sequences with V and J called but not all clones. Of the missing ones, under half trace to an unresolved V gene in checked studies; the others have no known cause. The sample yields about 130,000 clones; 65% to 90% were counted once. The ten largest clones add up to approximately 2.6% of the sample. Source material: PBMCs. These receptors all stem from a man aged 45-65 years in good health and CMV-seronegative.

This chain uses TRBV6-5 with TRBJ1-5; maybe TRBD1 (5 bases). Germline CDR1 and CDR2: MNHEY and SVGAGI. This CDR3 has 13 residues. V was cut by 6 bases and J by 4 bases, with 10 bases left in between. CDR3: CASRQGQNQPQHF. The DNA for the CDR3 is TGTGCCAGCAGGCAGGGCCAAAATCAGCCCCAGCATTTT.

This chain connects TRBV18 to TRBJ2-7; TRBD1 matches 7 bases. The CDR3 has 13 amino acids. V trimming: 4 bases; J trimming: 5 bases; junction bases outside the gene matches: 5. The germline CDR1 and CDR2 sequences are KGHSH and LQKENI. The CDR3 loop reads CASSRDSFDEQYF. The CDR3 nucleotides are TGTGCCAGCTCACGGGACAGTTTCGACGAGCAGTACTTC. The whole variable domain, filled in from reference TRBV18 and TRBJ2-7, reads NAGVMQNPRHLVRRRGQEARLRCSPMKGHSHVYWYRQLPEEGLKFMVYLQKENIIDESGMPKERFSAEFPKEGPSILRIQQVVRGDSAAYFCASSRDSFDEQYFGPGTRLTVT.

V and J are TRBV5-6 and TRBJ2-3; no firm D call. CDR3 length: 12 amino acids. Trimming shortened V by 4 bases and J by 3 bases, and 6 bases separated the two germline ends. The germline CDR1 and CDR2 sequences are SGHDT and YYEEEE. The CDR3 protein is CASSLPTDTQYF. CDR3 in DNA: TGTGCCAGCAGCCTACCTACAGATACGCAGTATTTT.

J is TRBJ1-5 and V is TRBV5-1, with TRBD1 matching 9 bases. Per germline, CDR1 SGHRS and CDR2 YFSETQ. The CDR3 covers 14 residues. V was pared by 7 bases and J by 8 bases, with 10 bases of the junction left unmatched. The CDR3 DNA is TGCGCCAGCGTACTCACGACAGGGGGAGAGCCCCAGCATTTT. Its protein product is CASVLTTGGEPQHF. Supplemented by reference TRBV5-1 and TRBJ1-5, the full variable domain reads KAGVTQTPRYLIKTRGQQVTLSCSPISGHRSVSWYQQTPGQGLQFLFEYFSETQRNKGNFPGRFSGRQFSNSRSEMNVSTLELGDSALYLCASVLTTGGEPQHFGDGTRLSIL.

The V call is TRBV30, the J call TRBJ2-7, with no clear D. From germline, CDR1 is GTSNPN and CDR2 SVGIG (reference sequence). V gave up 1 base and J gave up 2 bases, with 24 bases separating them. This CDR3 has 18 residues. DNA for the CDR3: TGTGCCTGGAGTGCAATTTGGTTCCCCAAGGTGCGGACCTACGAGCAGTACTTC. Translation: CAWSAIWFPKVRTYEQYF.

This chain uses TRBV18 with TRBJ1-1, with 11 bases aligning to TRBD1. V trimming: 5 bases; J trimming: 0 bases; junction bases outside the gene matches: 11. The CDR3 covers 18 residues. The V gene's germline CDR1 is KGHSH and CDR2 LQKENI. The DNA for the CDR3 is TGTGCCAGCTCATCTCAGGGGACAGGGGGGATCTTGAACACTGAAGCTTTCTTT. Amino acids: CASSSQGTGGILNTEAFF.

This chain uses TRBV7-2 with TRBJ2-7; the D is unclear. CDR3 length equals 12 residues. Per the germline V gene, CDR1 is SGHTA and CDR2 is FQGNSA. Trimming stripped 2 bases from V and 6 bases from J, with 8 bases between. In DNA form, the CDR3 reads TGTGCCAGCAGCTTAAGACCGGGCGAGCAGTACTTC. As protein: CASSLRPGEQYF.

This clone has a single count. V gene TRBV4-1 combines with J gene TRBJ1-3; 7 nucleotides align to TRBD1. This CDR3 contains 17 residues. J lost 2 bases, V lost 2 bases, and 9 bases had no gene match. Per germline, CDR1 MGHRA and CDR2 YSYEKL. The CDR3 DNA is TGCGCCAGCAGCCAATTTCCTACAGGGGCGGCTGGAAACACCATATATTTT. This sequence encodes CASSQFPTGAAGNTIYF.

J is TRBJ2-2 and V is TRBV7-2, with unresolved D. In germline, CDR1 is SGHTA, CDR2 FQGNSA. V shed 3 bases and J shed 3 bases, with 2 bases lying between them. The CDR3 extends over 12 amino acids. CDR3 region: CASSFYTGELFF. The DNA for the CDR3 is TGTGCCAGCAGCTTCTACACCGGGGAGCTGTTTTTT.

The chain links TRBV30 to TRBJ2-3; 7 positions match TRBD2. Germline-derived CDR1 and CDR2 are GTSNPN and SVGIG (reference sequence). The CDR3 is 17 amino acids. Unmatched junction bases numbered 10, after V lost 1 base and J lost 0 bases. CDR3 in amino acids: CAWSAARTRPSTDTQYF. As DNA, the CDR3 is TGTGCCTGGAGTGCCGCCCGGACTAGACCTAGCACAGATACGCAGTATTTT.

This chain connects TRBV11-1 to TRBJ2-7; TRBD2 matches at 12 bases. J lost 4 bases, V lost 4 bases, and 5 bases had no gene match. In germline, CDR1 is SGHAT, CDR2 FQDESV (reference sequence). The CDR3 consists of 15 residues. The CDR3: CASSSSSGGVYEQYF. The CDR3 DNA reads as TGTGCCAGCAGCTCCTCTAGCGGGGGGGTTTACGAGCAGTACTTC. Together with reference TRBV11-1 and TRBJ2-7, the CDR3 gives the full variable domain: EAEVAQSPRYKITEKSQAVAFWCDPISGHATLYWYRQILGQGPELLVQFQDESVVDDSQLPKDRFSAERLKGVDSTLKIQPAELGDSAMYLCASSSSSGGVYEQYFGPGTRLTVT.

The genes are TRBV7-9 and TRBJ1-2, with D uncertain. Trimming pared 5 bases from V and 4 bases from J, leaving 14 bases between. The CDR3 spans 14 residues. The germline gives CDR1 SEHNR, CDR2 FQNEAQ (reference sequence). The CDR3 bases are TGTGCCAGCAGCCCTGGCCGAACCCTCTATGGCTACACCTTC. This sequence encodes CASSPGRTLYGYTF.